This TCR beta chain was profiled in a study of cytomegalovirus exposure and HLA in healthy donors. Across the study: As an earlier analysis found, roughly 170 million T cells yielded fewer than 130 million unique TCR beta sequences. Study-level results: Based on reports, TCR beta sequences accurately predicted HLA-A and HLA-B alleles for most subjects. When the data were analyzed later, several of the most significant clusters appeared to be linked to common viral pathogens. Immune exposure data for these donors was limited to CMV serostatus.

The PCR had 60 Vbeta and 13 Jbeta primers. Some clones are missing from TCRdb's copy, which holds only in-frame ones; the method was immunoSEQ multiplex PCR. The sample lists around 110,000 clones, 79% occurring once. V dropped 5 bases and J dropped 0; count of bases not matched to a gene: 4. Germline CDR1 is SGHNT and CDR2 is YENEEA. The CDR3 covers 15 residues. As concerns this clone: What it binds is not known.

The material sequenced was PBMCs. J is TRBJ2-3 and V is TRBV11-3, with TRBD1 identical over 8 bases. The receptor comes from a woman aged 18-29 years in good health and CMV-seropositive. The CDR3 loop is CASSRGTGSTDTQYF. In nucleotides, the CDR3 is TGTGCCAGCAGCCGTGGGACAGGTAGCACAGATACGCAGTATTTT.